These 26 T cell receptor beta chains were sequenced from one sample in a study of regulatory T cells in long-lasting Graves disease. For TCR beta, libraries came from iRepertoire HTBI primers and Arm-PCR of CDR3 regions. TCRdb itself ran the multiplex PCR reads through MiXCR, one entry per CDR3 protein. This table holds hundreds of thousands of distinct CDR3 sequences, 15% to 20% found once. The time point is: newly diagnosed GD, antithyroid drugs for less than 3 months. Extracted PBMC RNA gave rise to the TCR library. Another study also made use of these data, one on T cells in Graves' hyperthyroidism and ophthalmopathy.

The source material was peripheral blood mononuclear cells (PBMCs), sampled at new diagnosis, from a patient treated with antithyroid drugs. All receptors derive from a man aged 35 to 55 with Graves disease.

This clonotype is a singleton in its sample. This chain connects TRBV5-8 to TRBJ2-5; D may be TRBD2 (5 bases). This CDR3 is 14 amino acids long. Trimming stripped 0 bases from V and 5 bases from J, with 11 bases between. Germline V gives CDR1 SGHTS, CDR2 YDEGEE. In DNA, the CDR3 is TGTGCCAGCAGCTTGGTGTTGGGCGGGGAGACCCAGTACTTC. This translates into CASSLVLGGETQYF. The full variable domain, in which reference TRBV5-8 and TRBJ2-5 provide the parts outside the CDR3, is EAGVTQSPTHLIKTRGQQATLRCSPISGHTSVYWYQQALGLGLQFLLWYDEGEERNRGNFPPRFSGRQFPNYSSELNVNALELEDSALYLCASSLVLGGETQYFGPGTRLLVL.

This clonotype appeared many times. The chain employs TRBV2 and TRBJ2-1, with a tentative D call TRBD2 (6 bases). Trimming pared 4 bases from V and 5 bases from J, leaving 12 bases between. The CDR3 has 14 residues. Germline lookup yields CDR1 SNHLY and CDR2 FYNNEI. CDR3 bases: TGTGCCAGCAGTGGGGCACGGGGGAACAATGAGCAGTTCTTC. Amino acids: CASSGARGNNEQFF.

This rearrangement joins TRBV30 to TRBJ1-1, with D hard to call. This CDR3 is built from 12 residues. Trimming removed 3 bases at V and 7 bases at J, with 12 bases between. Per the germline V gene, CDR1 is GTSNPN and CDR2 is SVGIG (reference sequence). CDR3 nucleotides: TGTGCCTGGAGGTCAGGATACGGTGAAGCTTTCTTT. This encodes CAWRSGYGEAFF.

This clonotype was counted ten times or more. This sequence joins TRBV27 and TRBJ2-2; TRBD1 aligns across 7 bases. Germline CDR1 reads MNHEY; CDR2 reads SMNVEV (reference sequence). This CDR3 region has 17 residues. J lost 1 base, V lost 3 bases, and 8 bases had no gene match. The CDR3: CASSFGPGQKNTGELFF. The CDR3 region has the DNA TGTGCCAGCAGTTTCGGTCCGGGACAGAAGAACACCGGGGAGCTGTTTTTT.

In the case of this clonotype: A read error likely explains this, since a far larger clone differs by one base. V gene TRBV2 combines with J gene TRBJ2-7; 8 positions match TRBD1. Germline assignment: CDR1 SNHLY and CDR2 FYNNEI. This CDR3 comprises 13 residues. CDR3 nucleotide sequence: TGTGCCACCAGTCCGCAGGGGGCGAGGGGGCAGTACTTC. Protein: CATSPQGARGQYF.

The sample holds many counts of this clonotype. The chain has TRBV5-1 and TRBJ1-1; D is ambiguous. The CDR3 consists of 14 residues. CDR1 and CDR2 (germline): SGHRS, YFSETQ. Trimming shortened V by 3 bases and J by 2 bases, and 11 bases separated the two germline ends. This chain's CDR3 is CASSYQRENTEAFF. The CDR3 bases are TGCGCCAGCAGCTACCAGAGAGAAAACACTGAAGCTTTCTTT.

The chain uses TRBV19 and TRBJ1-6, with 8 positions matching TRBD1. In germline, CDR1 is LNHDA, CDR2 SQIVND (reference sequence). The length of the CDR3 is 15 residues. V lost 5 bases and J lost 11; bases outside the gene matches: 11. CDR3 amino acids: CASSEQTGDSPPLHF. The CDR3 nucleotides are TGTGCCAGTAGTGAACAGACAGGGGACTCTCCACCCCTCCACTTT.

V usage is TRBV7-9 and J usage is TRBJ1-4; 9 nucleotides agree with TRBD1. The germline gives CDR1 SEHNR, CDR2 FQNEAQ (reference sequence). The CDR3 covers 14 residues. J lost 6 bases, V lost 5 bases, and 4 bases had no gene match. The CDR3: CASSQGQGYEKLFF. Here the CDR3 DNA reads TGTGCCAGCAGCCAGGGACAGGGCTATGAAAAACTGTTTTTT.

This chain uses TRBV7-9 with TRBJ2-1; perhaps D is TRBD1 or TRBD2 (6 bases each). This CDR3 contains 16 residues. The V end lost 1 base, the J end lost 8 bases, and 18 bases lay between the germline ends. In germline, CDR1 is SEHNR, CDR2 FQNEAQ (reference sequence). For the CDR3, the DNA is TGTGCCAGCAGCTTAGTAGGGGGGTCGCTTTGGGATGAGCAGTTCTTC. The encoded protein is CASSLVGGSLWDEQFF.

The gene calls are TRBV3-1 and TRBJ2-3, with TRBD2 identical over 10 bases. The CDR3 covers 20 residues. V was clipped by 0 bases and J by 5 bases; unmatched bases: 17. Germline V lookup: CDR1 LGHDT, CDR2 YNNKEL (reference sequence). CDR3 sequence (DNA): TGTGCCAGCAGCCAAGACGGTTTAGGGAGCGGGGGGGCTCCGATAGATACGCAGTATTTT. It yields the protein CASSQDGLGSGGAPIDTQYF.

In DNA, the CDR3 is TGTGCCACCAGCAGAGATAGGCGGGTGATGGACCAAGAGACCCAGTACTTC. Amino acids: CATSRDRRVMDQETQYF. This chain joins TRBV15 and TRBJ2-5; TRBD2 might be the D (5 bases). The V end lost 0 bases, the J end lost 0 bases, and 14 bases lay between the germline ends. The CDR3 runs to 17 residues. Per germline, CDR1 LNHNV and CDR2 YYDKDF (reference sequence).

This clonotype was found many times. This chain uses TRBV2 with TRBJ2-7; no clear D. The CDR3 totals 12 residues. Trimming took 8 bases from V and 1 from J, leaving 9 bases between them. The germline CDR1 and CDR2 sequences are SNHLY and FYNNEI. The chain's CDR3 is CASQETSYEQYF. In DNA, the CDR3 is TGTGCCAGCCAGGAGACTTCCTACGAGCAGTACTTC.

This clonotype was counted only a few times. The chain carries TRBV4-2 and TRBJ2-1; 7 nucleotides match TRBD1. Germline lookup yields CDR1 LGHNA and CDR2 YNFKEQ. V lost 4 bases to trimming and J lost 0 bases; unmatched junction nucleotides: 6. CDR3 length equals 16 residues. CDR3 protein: CASSRLQGSSYNEQFF. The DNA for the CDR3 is TGTGCCAGCAGCCGCTTACAGGGGAGCTCCTACAATGAGCAGTTCTTC.

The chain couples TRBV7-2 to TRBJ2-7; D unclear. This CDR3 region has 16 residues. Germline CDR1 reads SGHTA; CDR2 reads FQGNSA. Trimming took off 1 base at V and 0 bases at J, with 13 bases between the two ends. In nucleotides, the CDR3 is TGTGCCAGCAGCTTAGGCTCTGGGTCCATCTCCTACGAGCAGTACTTC. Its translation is CASSLGSGSISYEQYF.

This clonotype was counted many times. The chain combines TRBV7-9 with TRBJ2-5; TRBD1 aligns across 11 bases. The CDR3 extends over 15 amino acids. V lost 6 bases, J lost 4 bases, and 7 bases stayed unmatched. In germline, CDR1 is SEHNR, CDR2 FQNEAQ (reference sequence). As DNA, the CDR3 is TGTGCCAGCAGTCCTGGACAGGGGGCTTTAGAGACCCAGTACTTC. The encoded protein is CASSPGQGALETQYF.

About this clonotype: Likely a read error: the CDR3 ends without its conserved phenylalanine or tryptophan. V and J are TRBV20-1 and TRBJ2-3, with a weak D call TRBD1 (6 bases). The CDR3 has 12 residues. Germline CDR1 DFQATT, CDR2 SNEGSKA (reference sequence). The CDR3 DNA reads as TGCCGTGGGACAAAAACCTCAGATACGCAGTATTTG. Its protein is CRGTKTSDTQYL.

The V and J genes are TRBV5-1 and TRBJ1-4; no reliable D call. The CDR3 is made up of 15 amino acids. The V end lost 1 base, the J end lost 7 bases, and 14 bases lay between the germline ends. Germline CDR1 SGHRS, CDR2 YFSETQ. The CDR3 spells CASSLYGVGSEKLFF. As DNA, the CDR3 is TGCGCCAGCAGCTTGTACGGGGTAGGGAGTGAAAAACTGTTTTTT.

CDR3 in amino acids: CSARDREAGVKLFF. In DNA form, the CDR3 reads TGCAGTGCTAGGGACAGGGAGGCTGGGGTAAAACTGTTTTTT. The rearrangement links TRBV20-1 to TRBJ1-4; 8 bases line up with TRBD1. The CDR3 is made up of 14 amino acids. V lost 3 bases and J lost 10; bases outside the gene matches: 10. Germline V gene data show CDR1 as DFQATT and CDR2 as SNEGSKA (reference sequence).

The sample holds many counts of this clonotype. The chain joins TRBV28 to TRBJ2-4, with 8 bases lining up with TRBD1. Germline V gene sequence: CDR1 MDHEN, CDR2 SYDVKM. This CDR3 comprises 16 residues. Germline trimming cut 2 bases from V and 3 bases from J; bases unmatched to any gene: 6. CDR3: CASSLPGGAFKNIQYF. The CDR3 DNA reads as TGTGCCAGCAGTTTACCAGGGGGCGCTTTCAAAAACATTCAGTACTTC. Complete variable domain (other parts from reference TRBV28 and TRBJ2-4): DVKVTQSSRYLVKRTGEKVFLECVQDMDHENMFWYRQDPGLGLRLIYFSYDVKMKEKGDIPEGYSVSREKKERFSLILESASTNQTSMYLCASSLPGGAFKNIQYFGAGTRLSVL.

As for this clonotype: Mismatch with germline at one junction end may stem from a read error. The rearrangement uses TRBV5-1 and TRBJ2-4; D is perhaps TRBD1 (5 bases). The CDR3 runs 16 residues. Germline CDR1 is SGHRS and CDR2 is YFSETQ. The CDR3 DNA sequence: TGTGCCAGCAGCTTTCGACAGATACTAGCCAAAAACATTCAGTACTTC. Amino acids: CASSFRQILAKNIQYF.

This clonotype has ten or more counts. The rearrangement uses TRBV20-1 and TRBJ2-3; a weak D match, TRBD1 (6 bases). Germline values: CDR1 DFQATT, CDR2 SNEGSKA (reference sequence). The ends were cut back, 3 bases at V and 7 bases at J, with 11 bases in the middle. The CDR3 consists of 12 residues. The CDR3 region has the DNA TGCAGTGCTAGGACGACAGGCAATACGCAGTATTTT. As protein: CSARTTGNTQYF.

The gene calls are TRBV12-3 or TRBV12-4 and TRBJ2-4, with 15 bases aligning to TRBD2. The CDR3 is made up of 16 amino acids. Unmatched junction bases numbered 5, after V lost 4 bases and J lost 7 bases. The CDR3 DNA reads TGTGCCAGCAGTTACGGACTAGCGGGGGGGCCGAACATTCAGTACTTC. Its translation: CASSYGLAGGPNIQYF.

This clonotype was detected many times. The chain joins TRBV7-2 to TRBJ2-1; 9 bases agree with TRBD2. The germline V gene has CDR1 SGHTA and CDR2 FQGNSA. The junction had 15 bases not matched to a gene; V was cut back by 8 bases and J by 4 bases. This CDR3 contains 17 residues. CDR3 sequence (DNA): TGTGCCAGCGCCTTGAGTCGTGCGGGGGGGGCATACAATGAGCAGTTCTTC. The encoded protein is CASALSRAGGAYNEQFF.

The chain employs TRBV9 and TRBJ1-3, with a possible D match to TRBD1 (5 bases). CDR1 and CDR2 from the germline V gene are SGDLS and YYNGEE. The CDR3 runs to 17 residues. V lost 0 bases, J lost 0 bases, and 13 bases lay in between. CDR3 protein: CASSVEPTESSGNTIYF. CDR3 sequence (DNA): TGTGCCAGCAGCGTAGAGCCGACAGAGTCCTCTGGAAACACCATATATTTT.

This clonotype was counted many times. The CDR3 loop is CASSPSANTEAFF. The CDR3 nucleotides read TGTGCCAGCAGCCCCAGTGCGAACACTGAAGCTTTCTTT. The chain carries TRBV6-1 and TRBJ1-1, with no clear D. The CDR3 covers 13 residues. With 6 bases removed from V and 1 base from J, the gap between germline ends came to 9 bases. From germline, CDR1 is MNHNS and CDR2 SASEGT.

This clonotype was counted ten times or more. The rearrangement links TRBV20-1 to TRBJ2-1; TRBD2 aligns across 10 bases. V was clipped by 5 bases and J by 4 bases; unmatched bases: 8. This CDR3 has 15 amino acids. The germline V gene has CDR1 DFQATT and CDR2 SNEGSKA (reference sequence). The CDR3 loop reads CSAPSGLAVYNEQFF. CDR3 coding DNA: TGCAGTGCTCCGAGCGGACTAGCGGTATACAATGAGCAGTTCTTC.